This TCR beta chain was recorded in a study of blood T cell repertoires in COVID-19. For the study at large: Acute-phase and convalescent COVID-19 samples originated in the United States, Italy and Spain. T cells, B-cell-depleted T cells, or PBMCs supplied cDNA or gDNA.

V gave up 3 bases and J gave up 4 bases; unmatched junction bases: 13. Per germline, CDR1 KGHDR and CDR2 SFDVKD. CDR3 size: 18 residues. Per the original methods: Estimation of nucleated cell counts was performed using reference gene primer amplification. The repertoire was sequenced with immunoSEQ multiplex PCR; TCRdb's copy has only in-frame clones and lacks some. That table supplies the V and J calls and clone size; D and trimming were determined from the DNA. The sample gives approximately 300,000 clones, around four fifths of which show up once; approximately 1.3% is in the top ten. The material sequenced was peripheral blood. This chain joins TRBV24-1 and TRBJ2-5, with 10 nucleotides matching TRBD1. The receptor was isolated from a woman aged 45-60 years with acute or convalescent COVID-19. The CDR3 here is CATSDPGGRQGALETQYF. The CDR3 nucleotides read TGTGCCACCAGTGATCCCGGGGGGCGACAGGGGGCATTAGAGACCCAGTACTTC.